This TCR beta chain was sequenced in a study of blood T cells in healthy people across ages. Each donor supplied approximately 10 milliliters of peripheral blood. Each sample yielded at least 6 micrograms of PBMC total RNA. With a J-beta primer mix and a sample-barcoded 5' primer, a second PCR ran 7 to 11 cycles. MiXCR, applied by TCRdb to the 5' RACE reads, yields one record per CDR3 protein. The table records around 1.5 million distinct CDR3 sequences, approximately 60% of them present only once. There are 16 residues in the CDR3. Germline V gene lookup returns CDR1 PRHDT and CDR2 FYEKMQ (reference sequence). V lost 1 base and J lost 5; bases outside the gene matches: 10.

The chain recombines TRBV13 with TRBJ2-5; TRBD1 matches at 7 bases. This clonotype originated in a man aged 18 to 35 in good health. Sequenced sample: blood. This CDR3 is CASSLEGADSRETQYF. CDR3 sequence (DNA): TGTGCCAGCAGCTTAGAGGGGGCGGACTCCCGGGAGACCCAGTACTTC.